Shown below are 8 T cell receptor beta chains from a single sample sequenced in a study of blood T cell repertoires in COVID-19. Repertoires were generated with immunoSEQ multiplex PCR, while TCRdb's copy carries only in-frame clones and drops some. The table shows fewer than 350,000 clones, with roughly 85% occurring only once. The material sequenced was PBMCs or T cells enriched from blood (not recorded which). The receptors come from a woman aged 25 to 39 who had been exposed to COVID-19.

The V gene is TRBV28, the J gene TRBJ1-2, with TRBD1 as a possible D gene (5 bases). Trimming took off 5 bases at V and 4 bases at J, with 14 bases between the two ends. Germline loops: CDR1 MDHEN, CDR2 SYDVKM. The CDR3 loop spans 14 amino acids. In DNA form, the CDR3 reads TGTGCCAGCAGTCCGGCCGGACAAGCCTATGGCTACACCTTC. Translating it yields CASSPAGQAYGYTF.

The CDR3 protein is CASSFREGRGGDEQFF. CDR3 sequence (DNA): TGCGCCAGCAGCTTCAGGGAGGGACGTGGGGGCGATGAGCAGTTCTTC. The genes are TRBV5-1 and TRBJ2-1; D is possibly TRBD2 (7 bases). Germline V lookup: CDR1 SGHRS, CDR2 YFSETQ. The CDR3 has 16 residues. The V end was cut by 2 bases, the J end by 8 bases, with 20 bases between.

This clone was seen a handful of times. This sequence joins TRBV9 and TRBJ2-2; D is unclear. Trimming pared 0 bases from V and 3 bases from J, leaving 6 bases between. CDR1 and CDR2 (germline): SGDLS, YYNGEE. The CDR3 is 14 amino acids. The DNA for the CDR3 is TGTGCCAGCAGCGTAGCCCCCGACACCGGGGAGCTGTTTTTT. This translates into CASSVAPDTGELFF.

The chain uses TRBV28 and TRBJ1-4, with 10 bases identical to TRBD1. The CDR3 totals 17 residues. Germline V gene lookup returns CDR1 MDHEN and CDR2 SYDVKM. V lost 6 bases and J lost 8; bases outside the gene matches: 15. The CDR3 nucleotides are TGTGCCAGCAGAAACACAGGACAGGGGGGCCTAGGAGAAAAACTGTTTTTT. As protein: CASRNTGQGGLGEKLFF.

This clone was observed once. The chain combines TRBV7-9 with TRBJ1-1; no clear D. CDR1 is SEHNR, CDR2 FQNEAQ, per germline (reference sequence). CDR3 length equals 12 residues. V was cut by 5 bases and J by 3 bases, with 7 bases left in between. The CDR3 DNA is TGTGCCAGCAGCCCCCGGGACACTGAAGCTTTCTTT. This gives the protein CASSPRDTEAFF.

This rearrangement joins TRBV12-3 or TRBV12-4 to TRBJ1-1; D unresolved. The CDR3 sequence is 13 residues long. V lost 7 bases and J 0 bases, leaving 9 bases between the germline ends. CDR3 sequence reads: CASTFGMNTEAFF. CDR3 nucleotides: TGTGCCAGCACCTTCGGGATGAACACTGAAGCTTTCTTT.

This clone was counted once. The chain joins TRBV12-2 to TRBJ1-1. TRBV12-2 is a known pseudogene. CDR3 length equals 16 residues. The DNA for the CDR3 is TGTGCAAGTCGCTTAGTTCGCGATCTGATGAACACTGAAGCTTTCTTT. Translating gives CASRLVRDLMNTEAFF.

The chain is built from TRBV30 and TRBJ1-1; 8 nucleotides align to TRBD1. The trim removed 8 bases at V and 0 bases at J, leaving 11 bases unmatched. Germline-derived CDR1 and CDR2 are GTSNPN and SVGIG (reference sequence). This CDR3 spans 15 amino acids. CDR3 protein: CAGAGQVGVNTEAFF. The CDR3, as DNA: TGTGCCGGAGCGGGACAGGTGGGGGTGAACACTGAAGCTTTCTTT.